Sequencing of this T cell receptor beta chain was carried out in a study of regulatory T cells in long-lasting Graves disease. Study outcomes and limitations: Samples came from peripheral blood alone, without thyroid tissue.

Germline V gives CDR1 DFQATT, CDR2 SNEGSKA (reference sequence). This CDR3 contains 15 residues. V lost 2 bases and J lost 3; bases outside the gene matches: 6. This clonotype was counted ten times or more. Its specificity is not known. Time point of the sample: newly diagnosed GD, antithyroid drugs for less than 3 months. The authors made the TCR library using RNA they extracted from PBMCs. Construction of the TCR beta libraries employed iRepertoire HTBI primers in conjunction with Arm-PCR of CDR3 regions. TCRdb independently ran MiXCR on the multiplex PCR reads; one entry per CDR3 protein. The sample has hundreds of thousands of distinct CDR3 sequences; about a sixth are singletons.

The chain carries TRBV20-1 and TRBJ1-5; TRBD1 aligns across 8 bases. The TCR comes from a female donor with Graves disease. The sequences come from peripheral blood mononuclear cells (PBMCs), collected at new diagnosis, from a patient treated with antithyroid drugs. The CDR3 sequence: CSARTGGSFNQPQHF. The CDR3 DNA follows: TGCAGTGCTAGAACAGGGGGGTCCTTCAATCAGCCCCAGCATTTT.